This entry concerns a single T cell receptor beta chain. The ends lost 10 bases at V and 7 bases at J; junction bases unmatched: 6. This CDR3 spans 13 amino acids. Germline assignment: CDR1 KGHDR and CDR2 SFDVKD. Generated by immunoSEQ multiplex PCR, the TCRdb table keeps only in-frame clones and is missing some. The data hold approximately 260,000 clones, with 80% to 95% observed a single time. These data come from a study of blood T cell repertoires in COVID-19. The rearrangement joins TRBV24-1 to TRBJ2-1, with 10 bases lining up with TRBD1. The source of this sequence is a woman aged 18-29 years who had recovered from COVID-19. The sample was PBMCs or T cells enriched from blood (not recorded which). The CDR3 DNA follows: TGTGCCACGGGACAGGGGCTTTGGAATGAGCAGTTCTTC. It codes for CATGQGLWNEQFF.